The present entry profiles one TCR beta chain with its context. Its antigen remains unidentified. No much larger clone exists at a distance of one base, and base qualities are not known. The library was prepared using the immunoSEQ multiplex PCR assay. The multiplex PCR relied on a mix of 60 forward primers for TCR Vbeta segments and 13 reverse primers for TCR Jbeta segments. The CDR3 region of rearranged TCR beta genes was amplified from genomic DNA with a multiplex PCR assay. The amplified TCR beta libraries were sequenced on the Illumina HiSeq System as 87-base-pair reads. In the authors' own workflow: A later analysis counted around 72 million unique TCR beta chains across the approximately 700 repertoires, and some 11 million of these chains were shared by at least two donors. Raw reads were error-corrected and collapsed into unique sequences by a nearest-neighbor algorithm in which closely related sequences were merged to remove PCR and sequencing errors. V, D and J gene segments were assigned by aligning CDR3 sequences to IMGT reference sequences. For a sequence to be retained, a match of at least six nucleotides to both a V gene segment and a J gene segment was required. A rearrangement counted as productive if the CDR3 had no stop codons and remained in frame with V and J, and every other rearrangement counted as non-productive. Following IMGT convention, CDR3 was defined as the stretch from the second conserved V-encoded cysteine up to the conserved J-encoded phenylalanine. The earlier analysis of about 640 of the donors excluded any sequence lacking an unambiguous match to a single V gene segment. An earlier analysis of around 600 of the donors classified V segments as functional when productive rearrangements were above 56.7% and as segregating when the standard deviation between donors was above 5%. A statistical classification framework was built to diagnose cytomegalovirus status from the catalog of TCR beta chain sequences. In a later analysis, TCR nucleotide sequences were compared against IMGT/GENE-DB human TR gene sequences so that V and J genes could be assigned. The TCRdist pipeline was used in a later analysis to assign CDR3 sequences and most-parsimonious VDJ recombination scenarios. In a later analysis, each TCR beta chain was defined by its CDR3 amino acid sequence together with its V-gene family, and reads lacking a unique V-gene family were excluded. As a way to deal with suspected cross-contamination and a sequencing artifact, a later analysis dropped hundreds of nucleotide sequences that were highly shared and had low generation probability. For each public chain, a later analysis derived a clonal expansion index from normalized ranks of inferred template counts within each repertoire. In a later analysis, generation probabilities were computed with a VDJ recombination model fitted to out-of-frame rearrangements, and the resulting probabilities were checked against IGoR. A later analysis scored TCR-TCR, TCR-HLA and TCR-CMV co-occurrence with hypergeometric tests, applying a repertoire-size bias correction to TCR pairs. False discovery rates were estimated in a later analysis by permuting HLA or CMV assignments 20 times. In a later analysis, co-occurring TCRs were grouped using DBSCAN, with TCRdist sequence similarity added in when clustering inside HLA-allele-positive subsets. Co-occurrence clustering excluded repertoires with fewer than 30,000 or more than 120,000 public chains, plus five with anomalous nucleotide sharing. Imported from immuneACCESS, the table was reduced by TCRdb to in-frame sequences with V and J called. These copies leave out some clones; in studies compared against another copy, an unresolved V gene accounts for under half, and the cause of the remainder is not known. The D gene and trimming were derived from the DNA, and the V and J assignments and clone size from that table. This sample gives around 99,000 clones in total; around 67% of them show up just once. In total, the top ten clones hold approximately 14% of the sample.

The entry originates in a study of cytomegalovirus exposure and HLA in healthy donors (dated by TCRdb to between 2016 and 2019). Some background on the complete study: An earlier analysis of around 600 of the donors reported approximately 290 Gb of sequence data and some 120 million unique TCR beta sequences from roughly 200 million T cells. Approximately 310 gigabases of sequencing data and approximately 91 million unique TCR sequences made up an early release that covered nearly 650 HLA-typed donors. Every discovery cohort repertoire had been produced on one sequencing platform. The genetic ancestry cluster associated with self-reported Caucasian donors included about 84% of the approximately 430 genotyped donors. To predict cytomegalovirus infection status, the study brought together high-throughput TCR immunosequencing, statistical association of individual TCRs with disease status, and machine learning. Donor age, sex, ethnicity and CMV serostatus were compiled together with the repertoire data. In addition to the first cohort of around 670 subjects, a separate validation cohort of 130 or so different subjects was used. Five DR-DQ haplotypes were handled as single units for association and clustering because linkage in the cohort was strong. HLA typing included class I and class II loci at four-digit resolution. Among around 400 genotyped donors of the cohort, an average of roughly 240,000 unique TCR beta nucleotide sequences were sequenced per donor, roughly a sixth of them non-productive. Using immunosequencing, the study profiled T cell repertoires from 550 to 750 subjects and related those repertoires to cytomegalovirus serostatus. Rather than using new phenotypic data, the later analysis identified candidate immune exposures from TCR beta sequences and from how often those sequences occurred across donors. Typing coverage differed by locus: A, B, C, DRB1 and DQB1 were typed in roughly 620-640 donors, DQA1 in 522, DPA1 in approximately 600, and DPB1 in approximately 450. In a later analysis, previously published TCR beta repertoires from 600 to 850 donors were re-analyzed and high-resolution HLA genotyping was added so that TCR occurrence patterns could be studied. The study was designed to test whether signatures of past pathogen exposure could be identified by cataloging public T cell receptors. Genome-wide SNP genotypes for about 65% of the 666 donors were used in a later genetic analysis, which treated that subset as a discovery cohort. In an earlier analysis of 587 of the donors, high-throughput TCR beta sequencing was used to judge whether each TCR beta V gene segment behaved as functional or pseudogenic. Here is what the overall study found, with its caveats: In both the original and validation cohorts, the classifier was reported to diagnose cytomegalovirus status with high specificity and sensitivity. Linkage disequilibrium might explain the correlated functional status among segregating V segments, but an unknown experimental factor could not be excluded. Sequencing depth was assumed to be roughly uniform across donors in the presence/absence analyses, though that assumption may not hold. A further reported finding was that TCR beta sequences accurately predicted the HLA-A and HLA-B alleles for most subjects in the first cohort. A later analysis reported that several top co-occurrence clusters appeared linked to parvovirus B19, influenza, CMV and Epstein-Barr virus. When HLA alleles, especially DR and DQ, strongly co-occurred, TCR associations were difficult to assign to individual alleles. Three of the identified cytomegalovirus-associated TCR beta chains were confirmed in vitro to be specific for cytomegalovirus antigens. Because HLA typing was missing for some donors at each locus, association tests included only the typed subset. In the study, approximately 160 TCR beta chains were listed as associated with cytomegalovirus. According to a later analysis, most CMV-associated TCR beta chains appeared to be HLA-restricted, and the HLA associations seemed to be driven largely by CMV exposure. A later genetic analysis associated a missense DCLRE1C variant with V-gene and J-gene trimming of TCR beta chains, and an independent cohort replicated the association. According to a later analysis, TCR association rates differed among HLA loci, with DRB1 alleles showing the most associated TCRs and HLA-C alleles showing the fewest. Some IMGT-functional V segments, including TRBV6-2 and TRBV6-3, could not be distinguished by the 87-base-pair reads and were therefore excluded. An earlier analysis of 587 of the donors showed that most TCR beta V segments appeared in productive rearrangements either about 90% or about 30% of the time, which broadly matched IMGT annotations. Most TCR sequences were observed very rarely across donors, whereas some public TCRs were present in many individuals. A group of highly shared sequence variants was considered likely to be a technical artifact of the sequencing pipeline. The cohort was sequenced for TCR beta chains only, and without alpha or paired-chain data the features that could be detected were limited. Specific HLA alleles were associated with 16,951 TCR beta sequences at a false discovery rate of 0.05 in a later analysis. For the cohort, immune exposure information was limited to CMV serostatus. About 17 rarely observed V segments, including chromosome 9 orphons, were excluded from the earlier analysis of about 610 of the donors because counts were too low. The authors suggested that the approach could potentially be generalized to other disease states and immunological phenotypes. Compared with equally common non-associated chains, HLA-associated TCR beta chains in a later analysis were more clonally expanded and had lower generation probabilities. According to a later genetic analysis, donors in an Asian-associated ancestry cluster had fewer N-insertions in productive TCRs than the approximately 630-donor mean.

For CDR1 and CDR2, the germline V gene (reference sequence) lists SGHKS and YYEKEE. The germline ends are 7 bases apart after V is trimmed by 2 bases and J by 5 bases. From cysteine to phenylalanine, the CDR3 is 12 amino acids long. This entry keeps only the CDR3 DNA: 36 bases, framed from base 1. In total, approximately 610 healthy bone marrow donors made up the cohort. Cohort members were all nominally healthy when sampled, although unrecorded immune exposures were likely present. The donor was CMV seropositive and belonged to the group of 250 to 300 seropositive cohort members. A peripheral blood sample was collected from each donor, and TCR beta sequencing was performed on peripheral blood mononuclear cells. Genomic DNA extraction from the blood cell samples was performed with the Qiagen DNeasy Blood Extraction Kit.

The chain is assembled from TRBV5-5 and TRBJ1-2; the D gene is not confidently resolved. The specimen was PBMCs. This TCR came from a woman in her thirties or forties in good health and CMV-seropositive. The CDR3 amino acid sequence is: CASSFSQYGYTF. The DNA reads TGTGCCAGCAGCTTTAGCCAGTATGGCTACACCTTC. When the CDR3 is completed using the reference TRBV5-5 and TRBJ1-2 genes on either side, the full variable domain is DAGVTQSPTHLIKTRGQQVTLRCSPISGHKSVSWYQQVLGQGPQFIFQYYEKEERGRGNFPDRFSARQFPNYSSELNVNALLLGDSALYLCASSFSQYGYTFGSGTRLTVV.